The source of this TCR beta chain is a study of T cell responses to AZD1222 COVID-19 vaccine (TCRdb year 2021). With respect to the entire study: AZD1222 recipients with second doses at about 4 weeks or about 12 weeks were pooled, because spike-specific TCR depth and breadth did not differ between schedules. TCR sequencing covered more than 230 trial participants: approximately 200 given two doses of AZD1222 and approximately 26 given two doses of MenACWY control vaccine. Trial participants were enrolled by age into 18-55, 56-69 and 70-plus year subgroups, with 148, 28 and 57 TCR-sequenced participants respectively.

The sample's time point, from its label and the paper: baseline before first vaccination. The vaccinee samples were drawn from two UK trials, COV001 and COV002, one of which was a single-blind randomized controlled phase 2/3 trial testing AZD1222 (ChAdOx1 nCoV-19) in healthy adults. For TCRbeta chain sequencing, PBMC samples from trial participants were taken at day 0 and at day 28 after the second dose. The CDR3 regions of human TCRbeta chains were subjected to immunosequencing. As for the authors' bioinformatics: Repertoire TCRs were matched against a reference library of SARS-CoV-2-specific TCRs generated with the MIRA antigen-specificity platform. Breadth was defined as the fraction of unique TCRs that were SARS-CoV-2-associated, and depth was defined as the fraction of total T cells that were SARS-CoV-2-associated. Using the MIRA data, each spike-specific TCR was assigned both to the spike region to which the TCR was reactive and to a CD4 or CD8 class. Log10-transformed breadth and depth values were compared by one-way ANOVA with Sidak's multiple comparisons tests. Held by TCRdb, this immuneACCESS table contains in-frame sequences only and omits some clones. Under half of the omission traces to an unresolved V gene where checked; the cause of the rest is unknown. V, J and clone size are those of that table, while D and trimming were read from the DNA. The sample table shows about 120,000 clones, and roughly 90% are seen once. The top ten constitute around 4.3% of the sample.

General findings and caveats noted by the study authors: Nearly half of unique spike-specific TCRs reportedly recognized epitopes outside regions mutated in the B.1.351 and B.1.1.7 variants. The whole spike protein was spanned by vaccine-associated CD4 TCRs, and dominant responses were seen in regions 160-218 and 743-854. After two AZD1222 doses, both the breadth and the depth of spike-specific TCRs were significantly higher than at day 0 and than in MenACWY recipients. Most participants were white British and females outnumbered males, and the authors suggested that clonal diversity may have been underestimated. Conclusions about previously exposed vaccinees are limited, since just five to seven AZD1222 recipients were seropositive for SARS-CoV-2 at baseline. The 56-69-year group was small, and its depth increase did not reach significance, likely because of low power. Because no day 14 peak-response samples were available, the repertoires could be characterized only after the peak T cell response.

Concerning this clone: Its antigen is still unknown. The sample holds no much larger clone one base away, and base qualities are not on file.

Here the sequenced sample was peripheral blood, taken on day 0 of AZD1222 vaccination. The clonotype comes from an adult in good health.

The DNA sequence is TGTGCCTGGAGTGAAGTCACCGGGGAGCTGTTTTTT. Its protein product is CAWSEVTGELFF. This chain is built from TRBV30 and TRBJ2-2; the D gene cannot be resolved reliably. Looking up the germline V gene (reference sequence) yields CDR1 GTSNPN and CDR2 SVGIG. V is clipped by 1 base and J by 4 bases, and the sequence between their germline boundaries is 4 bases long. Counted from cysteine to phenylalanine, this CDR3 has 12 amino acids. CDR3 DNA only is kept here, 36 bases in frame from base 1. With the rest looked up from the reference TRBV30 and TRBJ2-2 genes rather than sequenced, the full variable domain is SQTIHQWPATLVQPVGSPLSLECTVEGTSNPNLYWYRQAAGRGLQLLFYSVGIGQISSEVPQNLSASRPQDRQFILSSKKLLLSDSGFYLCAWSEVTGELFFGEGSRLTVL.